The 28 T cell receptor beta chains below all came from one sample that was sequenced in a study of T cells in Graves' hyperthyroidism and ophthalmopathy. RNA transcripts provided the source from which TCR beta CDR3 regions were amplified. During a first-round RT-PCR of the TCR CDR3, the HTBI primer set was used. TCRdb fed the multiplex PCR reads into MiXCR, producing one record per CDR3 protein. The sample has 600,000 to 850,000 distinct CDR3 sequences; 18% are singletons. The sequenced sample was blood. Receptor source: a woman aged 50 to 65 with Graves' hyperthyroidism that later progressed to Graves' ophthalmopathy.

This chain connects TRBV2 to TRBJ1-2; D possibly corresponds to TRBD1 (5 bases). The CDR3 extends over 14 amino acids. Germline CDR1 reads SNHLY; CDR2 reads FYNNEI. V dropped 6 bases and J dropped 2 bases, with 13 bases sitting between them. In DNA, the CDR3 is TGTGCCAGCAGGGGACCCCCTTGGAACTATGGCTACACCTTC. This encodes CASRGPPWNYGYTF.

The V and J genes are TRBV29-1 and TRBJ1-2; D possibly corresponds to TRBD1 (6 bases). V lost 7 bases and J 8 bases, leaving 20 bases between the germline ends. Germline assignment: CDR1 SQVTM and CDR2 ANQGSEA. The CDR3 totals 13 residues. The CDR3 bases are TGCAGCGCCGAAGAGCAGGGGTTGAGGGGCTACACCTTC. Translating gives CSAEEQGLRGYTF.

This clonotype was seen more than once but under ten times. This chain connects TRBV4-1 to TRBJ2-5; D unclear. Germline V gene sequence: CDR1 MGHRA, CDR2 YSYEKL. This CDR3 is 14 amino acids long. V was cut by 0 bases and J by 1 base, with 6 bases left in between. CDR3 DNA: TGCGCCAGCAGCCAAGAGCCAGTCCAAGAGACCCAGTACTTC. This gives the protein CASSQEPVQETQYF.

At least ten counts were recorded for this clonotype. The J gene is TRBJ2-7, the V gene TRBV3-1; TRBD2 might be the D (5 bases). Germline V gene data show CDR1 as LGHDT and CDR2 as YNNKEL (reference sequence). V gave up 4 bases and J gave up 7 bases, with 8 bases separating them. The CDR3 totals 11 residues. The CDR3 protein is CASSLGDEQYF. The CDR3 DNA follows: TGTGCCAGCAGCCTCGGGGATGAGCAGTACTTC.

The chain carries TRBV7-2 and TRBJ2-1; unclear D gene. Germline CDR1 reads SGHTA; CDR2 reads FQGNSA. The CDR3 consists of 12 residues. Trimming left V 5 bases short and J 9 bases short, with 11 bases between. The CDR3 here is CASSPLGFEQFF. DNA for the CDR3: TGTGCCAGCAGCCCCCTAGGTTTTGAGCAGTTCTTC.

J is TRBJ2-7 and V is TRBV9, with 9 bases lining up with TRBD1. The germline V gene encodes CDR1 SGDLS and CDR2 YYNGEE. This CDR3 has 14 amino acids. The J segment lost 7 bases and the V segment lost 0 bases, leaving 5 bases of the junction unmatched. CDR3 bases: TGTGCCAGCAGCGTAGACACAGGGGGCGGTGAGCAGTACTTC. Residues: CASSVDTGGGEQYF.

The chain has TRBV4-1 and TRBJ1-6; TRBD1 matches 10 bases. J lost 9 bases, V lost 1 base, and 12 bases had no gene match. Germline V gene data show CDR1 as MGHRA and CDR2 as YSYEKL. The CDR3 extends over 18 amino acids. CDR3: CASSQAHPGTGDGSPLHF. CDR3 in DNA: TGCGCCAGCAGCCAAGCACATCCCGGGACAGGGGACGGTTCACCCCTCCACTTT.

This clonotype was detected ten times or more. The rearrangement links TRBV6-5 to TRBJ1-5; D gene unclear. The CDR3 covers 13 residues. V was cut by 2 bases and J by 4 bases, with 6 bases left in between. The V gene's germline CDR1 is MNHEY and CDR2 SVGAGI. CDR3 DNA sequence: TGTGCCAGCAGTTACCTCCAGAATCAGCCCCAGCATTTT. Translation: CASSYLQNQPQHF.

This clonotype came up many times. The V gene is TRBV27, the J gene TRBJ1-4; 11 nucleotides agree with TRBD1. This CDR3 has 15 residues. Germline trimming cut 1 base from V and 5 bases from J; bases unmatched to any gene: 0. Looked up from germline, CDR1 is MNHEY and CDR2 is SMNVEV (reference sequence). CDR3 nucleotide sequence: TGTGCCAGCAGTTTATGGACAGGGGGCAATGAAAAACTGTTTTTT. Its translation is CASSLWTGGNEKLFF.

This clonotype was counted between two and nine times. This CDR3 is CASSPGGGKIYGYTF. In DNA form, the CDR3 reads TGTGCCAGCAGCCCAGGCGGGGGGAAGATCTATGGCTACACCTTC. The V and J genes are TRBV7-2 and TRBJ1-2, with D possibly being TRBD1 (5 bases). V was pared by 5 bases and J by 4 bases, with 17 bases between. Germline V lookup: CDR1 SGHTA, CDR2 FQGNSA. The CDR3 is 15 amino acids.

This chain links TRBV6-5 with TRBJ1-1; D is undetermined. Germline V gives CDR1 MNHEY, CDR2 SVGAGI. V was clipped by 2 bases and J by 4 bases, with 14 bases between them. This CDR3 spans 15 amino acids. The CDR3, as DNA: TGTGCCAGCAGTTACGACAACCAGAGACCCACTGAAGCTTTCTTT. Its translation is CASSYDNQRPTEAFF.

Many counts were recorded for this clonotype. The chain employs TRBV30 and TRBJ1-1; no clear D. Trimming pared 5 bases from V and 5 bases from J, leaving 15 bases between. The CDR3 length is 13 residues. Germline V gene lookup returns CDR1 GTSNPN and CDR2 SVGIG (reference sequence). The CDR3 loop is CAWAAWGGTEAFF. CDR3 DNA: TGTGCCTGGGCAGCGTGGGGAGGGACTGAAGCTTTCTTT.

Worth noting for this clonotype: A read error may be the cause here, since a much bigger clone is one base away. V gene TRBV7-8 combines with J gene TRBJ1-5; D not certain. This CDR3 spans 16 amino acids. Germline V gene data show CDR1 as SGHVS and CDR2 as FQNEAQ. CDR3 residues: CASSLSGLYSNRPQHF. As DNA, the CDR3 is TGTGCCAGCAGCTTGTCGGGTCTCTATAGCAATCGGCCCCAGCATTTT.

There are a few counts of this clonotype. This may come from a read error, since a much larger clone is one base off. V gene TRBV6-1 combines with J gene TRBJ2-1; 7 bases match TRBD2. V lost 8 bases to trimming and J lost 4 bases; unmatched junction nucleotides: 2. The germline V gene encodes CDR1 MNHNS and CDR2 SASEGT. The CDR3 sequence is 12 residues long. The CDR3 here is CASWGGYNEQFF. The CDR3 coding sequence is TGTGCCAGCTGGGGGGGGTACAATGAGCAGTTCTTC.

The table lists this clonotype with many counts. The chain links TRBV6-1 to TRBJ1-2; possible D gene TRBD1, 5 bases. Germline loops: CDR1 MNHNS, CDR2 SASEGT. CDR3 length: 14 amino acids. Trimming stripped 1 base from V and 3 bases from J, with 9 bases between. The chain's CDR3 is CASSEDRSYYGYTF. The DNA for the CDR3 is TGTGCCAGCAGTGAAGACAGGTCGTACTATGGCTACACCTTC.

Worth noting for this clonotype: Germline is not matched at one junction end, which may reflect a read error. This rearrangement joins TRBV28 to TRBJ1-2; D unclear. CDR3 length: 14 residues. Germline assignment: CDR1 MDHEN and CDR2 SYDVKM. CDR3 nucleotide sequence: TGTGCCAGCAGTTTTACCGGCAGGTACTATGGCATCGCCTTC. Translated, it gives CASSFTGRYYGIAF.

For this clonotype: The junction shows a germline mismatch at one end, possibly a read error. The V and J genes are TRBV6-2 or TRBV6-3 and TRBJ2-3; D uncertain. CDR1 is MNHEY and CDR2 is SVGEGT in the germline V gene. There are 14 residues in the CDR3. The CDR3 sequence: CAISYSVSRDTQYF. The CDR3 region has the DNA TGTGCCATCAGTTACAGTGTCTCGAGAGATACGCAGTATTTT.

The chain couples TRBV3-1 to TRBJ2-7, with D perhaps matching TRBD1 (6 bases). CDR3 length equals 14 residues. From germline, CDR1 is LGHDT and CDR2 YNNKEL (reference sequence). Trimming shortened V by 2 bases and J by 1 base, and 9 bases separated the two germline ends. The CDR3 region is CASSQPDSSYEQYF. CDR3 nucleotides: TGTGCCAGCAGCCAACCGGACAGTTCCTACGAGCAGTACTTC.

A single count supports this clonotype. The V gene is TRBV20-1, the J gene TRBJ1-6; a possible D gene is TRBD1 (5 bases). The CDR3 loop spans 18 amino acids. Germline V gene data show CDR1 as DFQATT and CDR2 as SNEGSKA (reference sequence). V lost 0 bases and J 5 bases, leaving 20 bases between the germline ends. The CDR3 region has the DNA TGCAGTGCTAGAGATCTAAGGCGAGCAGGGAGGGATAATTCACCCCTCCACTTT. Translating gives CSARDLRRAGRDNSPLHF.

This clonotype turned up a few times. V usage is TRBV20-1 and J usage is TRBJ1-5; no clear D gene. The V and J ends lost 0 bases and 3 bases respectively, with 15 bases between them. Germline CDR1 reads DFQATT; CDR2 reads SNEGSKA (reference sequence). The CDR3 extends over 16 amino acids. The DNA for the CDR3 is TGCAGTGCTAGAGATGGCAGCGCTATAACCAATCAGCCCCAGCATTTT. Translating gives CSARDGSAITNQPQHF.

This clonotype was found a few times. The V and J genes are TRBV6-1 and TRBJ1-1; 7 bases align to TRBD1. V gave up 6 bases and J gave up 3 bases; unmatched junction bases: 7. Germline V gene sequence: CDR1 MNHNS, CDR2 SASEGT. CDR3 size: 14 residues. CDR3 nucleotides: TGTGCCAGCAGGGAGACAGGGATGCACACTGAAGCTTTCTTT. It specifies CASRETGMHTEAFF.

In this sample, this clonotype turned up many times. The rearrangement uses TRBV12-3 or TRBV12-4 and TRBJ2-3; 7 nucleotides match TRBD2. Trimming cost V 7 bases and J 0 bases; bases outside gene matches: 10. The CDR3 sequence is 16 residues long. The CDR3 loop reads CASNPPRGVSTDTQYF. The CDR3 nucleotides are TGTGCCAGCAACCCCCCTCGGGGGGTCAGCACAGATACGCAGTATTTT.

This clonotype was picked up many times. This rearrangement joins TRBV2 to TRBJ2-5; 12 bases agree with TRBD2. The trim removed 6 bases at V and 3 bases at J, leaving 2 bases unmatched. CDR1 and CDR2 from the germline V gene are SNHLY and FYNNEI. The CDR3 sequence is 14 residues long. This chain's CDR3 is CASRLAGGEETQYF. The CDR3 DNA reads TGTGCCAGCAGACTAGCGGGGGGCGAAGAGACCCAGTACTTC. The whole variable domain, filled in from reference TRBV2 and TRBJ2-5, reads EPEVTQTPSHQVTQMGQEVILRCVPISNHLYFYWYRQILGQKVEFLVSFYNNEISEKSEIFDDQFSVERPDGSNFTLKIRSTKLEDSAMYFCASRLAGGEETQYFGPGTRLLVL.

This clonotype was observed a few times. The chain employs TRBV7-9 and TRBJ2-7; either TRBD1 or TRBD2 may fit D (5 bases each). V was trimmed by 3 bases and J by 5 bases, leaving 11 bases between them. Germline V gives CDR1 SEHNR, CDR2 FQNEAQ (reference sequence). The CDR3 sequence is 13 residues long. The CDR3 protein is CASSFGRDHEQYF. The CDR3 nucleotides read TGTGCCAGCAGCTTTGGCAGGGACCACGAGCAGTACTTC.

This clonotype has a handful of counts. The chain is built from TRBV24-1 and TRBJ2-3; possible D gene TRBD1, 7 bases. The ends were cut back, 3 bases at V and 5 bases at J, with 17 bases in the middle. The CDR3 length is 16 residues. Germline CDR1 KGHDR, CDR2 SFDVKD. CDR3 protein: CATSDALAGGIDTQYF. The CDR3 DNA follows: TGTGCCACCAGTGATGCATTGGCAGGGGGGATAGATACGCAGTATTTT.

The V gene is TRBV7-6, the J gene TRBJ2-2, with D hard to call. Trimming removed 2 bases at V and 1 base at J, with 8 bases between. Looked up from germline, CDR1 is SGHVS and CDR2 is FNYEAQ. This CDR3 region has 15 residues. The CDR3 reads CASSLYGENTGELFF. For the CDR3, the DNA is TGTGCCAGCAGCTTATACGGAGAGAACACCGGGGAGCTGTTTTTT.

This clonotype has a handful of counts. The chain recombines TRBV6-6 with TRBJ1-5, with D tentatively TRBD1 (6 bases). The V end lost 2 bases, the J end lost 5 bases, and 10 bases lay between the germline ends. This CDR3 region has 14 residues. Looked up from germline, CDR1 is MNHNY and CDR2 is SVGAGI (reference sequence). This CDR3 is CASSYAGADQPQHF. The CDR3 DNA sequence: TGTGCCAGCAGTTACGCAGGGGCTGATCAGCCCCAGCATTTT.

This clonotype was observed a handful of times. This chain connects TRBV20-1 to TRBJ2-2; D remains unclear. Germline CDR1 and CDR2: DFQATT and SNEGSKA (reference sequence). This CDR3 comprises 14 residues. Trimming left V 3 bases short and J 1 base short, with 9 bases between. CDR3 DNA sequence: TGCAGTGCTAGTAACCGGATGAACACCGGGGAGCTGTTTTTT. Translated: CSASNRMNTGELFF.